Here is one T cell receptor (beta chain) with its context. The sample carries other DNA sequences with the same CDR3. This record belongs to a study of shared clonotypes between healthy human individuals. The repertoire was sequenced with immunoSEQ multiplex PCR; TCRdb's copy has only in-frame clones and lacks some. This sample carries over a million clones, approximately 68% of them seen once, and the ten largest clones take around 1.4%. Per the germline V gene, CDR1 is SGHRS and CDR2 is YFSETQ. This CDR3 is 14 amino acids long. Trimming shortened V by 3 bases and J by 0 bases, and 10 bases separated the two germline ends.

This chain joins TRBV5-1 and TRBJ2-7; D is tentatively TRBD1 or TRBD2 (5 bases each). The receptor's source is a young man in good health. The specimen sequenced was memory CD4+ T cells sorted from blood. The sample's subset: CD45RA-negative fraction. CDR3 nucleotides: TGCGCCAGCAGCTCGGGACGGGCCTCCTACGAGCAGTACTTC. It is translated as CASSSGRASYEQYF.